These 8 T cell receptor beta chains share one sample of origin, sequenced in a study of low-dose radiotherapy and immunotherapy resistance in tumors. Both TCRalpha and TCRbeta chains were reverse transcribed with V-gene-specific primers. Amplification, which lasted 20 to 25 PCR cycles, used a constant-region primer and V-primer adapter to amplify TCRs. MiXCR was run by TCRdb on the reads, yielding one entry per CDR3 protein. The data hold 5,600 or so distinct CDR3 sequences, with approximately 78% observed a single time. The receptors were sampled from a human donor with advanced metastatic prostate, ovarian, gallbladder or colorectal cancer (not recorded which). This table probably holds off-target reads from a library built for another chain.

V gene TRBV5-1 combines with J gene TRBJ2-1; unclear D gene. This CDR3 is built from 14 residues. The V gene lost 2 bases and the J gene lost 7 bases, with 13 bases spanning the gap. Germline V CDR1 and CDR2: SGHRS, YFSETQ. The CDR3 bases are TGCGCCAGCAGCTTCATCGACTCGATGAATGAGCAGTTCTTC. Translated, it gives CASSFIDSMNEQFF.

V is TRBV7-2 and J is TRBJ2-7; possible D gene TRBD1, 6 bases. The CDR3 contains 15 residues. V lost 1 base and J lost 3, with 13 bases in between. Germline CDR1 and CDR2: SGHTA and FQGNSA. The CDR3 DNA follows: TGTGCCAGCAGCTTAGTTTTACAGGGCCACTACGAGCAGTACTTC. This encodes CASSLVLQGHYEQYF.

The chain uses TRBV11-1 and TRBJ2-7; 9 bases agree with TRBD2. CDR1 and CDR2 (germline): SGHAT, FQDESV (reference sequence). The CDR3 has 19 residues. With 5 bases clipped from V and 0 bases from J, the junction kept 17 bases outside the gene matches. As DNA, the CDR3 is TGTGCCAGCAGCCCTATTAGCGGGAGCAATTATACAGGCTCCTACGAGCAGTACTTC. Translated: CASSPISGSNYTGSYEQYF.

V usage is TRBV6-2 or TRBV6-3 and J usage is TRBJ1-1, with D possibly being TRBD1 (6 bases). The germline gives CDR1 MNHEY, CDR2 SVGEGT. Trimming shortened V by 6 bases and J by 3 bases, and 17 bases separated the two germline ends. The CDR3 is made up of 15 amino acids. The CDR3 nucleotides are TGTGCCAGCAGCTCCCGCGGACAGAGAGACACTGAAGCTTTCTTT. Translated, it gives CASSSRGQRDTEAFF.

V is TRBV11-2 and J is TRBJ2-2; 9 bases match TRBD1. This CDR3 is 15 amino acids long. V was pared by 0 bases and J by 6 bases, with 2 bases of the junction left unmatched. Germline V lookup: CDR1 SGHAT, CDR2 FQNNGV. The CDR3 reads CASSLDWTGAGELFF. CDR3 coding DNA: TGTGCCAGCAGCTTAGACTGGACAGGGGCCGGGGAGCTGTTTTTT.

This clonotype was found once. The chain carries TRBV7-3 and TRBJ2-1, with 7 bases matching TRBD2. Germline V gene data show CDR1 as SGHTA and CDR2 as FQGTGA. Trimming took 2 bases from V and 11 from J; bases not matched to a gene: 3. The CDR3 runs to 12 residues. The CDR3 DNA reads as TGTGCCAGCAGCTTACAGCGGGGTCAGCAGTTCTTC. It is translated as CASSLQRGQQFF.

A single count supports this clonotype. The chain recombines TRBV6-8 with TRBJ2-2; D is possibly TRBD1 or TRBD2 (5 bases each). This CDR3 is 14 amino acids long. Trimming removed 0 bases from V and 5 bases from J, with 7 bases in between. Per germline, CDR1 MNHGY and CDR2 SAAAGT. The CDR3 DNA sequence: TGTGCCAGCAGTTACTCTGAGGGGACCGGGGAGCTGTTTTTT. As protein: CASSYSEGTGELFF.

The J gene is TRBJ2-7, the V gene TRBV3-1; possible D gene TRBD2, 6 bases. The V gene lost 3 bases and the J gene lost 0 bases, with 12 bases spanning the gap. The CDR3 has 15 residues. Per the germline V gene, CDR1 is LGHDT and CDR2 is YNNKEL (reference sequence). CDR3 in DNA: TGTGCCAGCAGCCATCGGCTAGCGAACTCCTACGAGCAGTACTTC. Translation gives CASSHRLANSYEQYF.